Listed below are T cell receptor beta chains from one sample, sequenced in a study of blood T cell repertoires in COVID-19. The assay was immunoSEQ multiplex PCR, and TCRdb's table has in-frame clones only and misses some. This table has about 150,000 clones, approximately 86% appearing once. Sequencing input: peripheral blood. These receptors were collected from an elderly woman with COVID-19, enrolled during active disease. Both conserved end residues are part of each CDR3. A row's size may be missing; if present it is once, few, many or a size class.

v_call,clone_size,j_call,cdr3_aa
TRBV5-1,NA,TRBJ2-1,CASSQVLGGNEQFF
TRBV10-2,NA,TRBJ1-2,CASGDSSNYGYTF
TRBV10-3,NA,TRBJ2-1,CAISVGGETNNEQFF
TRBV7-8,NA,TRBJ1-1,CASSALKPGRTEAFF
TRBV4-2,few,TRBJ1-2,CASSQDLPGQTGYTF
TRBV10-2,once,TRBJ2-7,CAARGTSGGAEQYF
TRBV19,NA,TRBJ2-5,CASSSSGQETQYF
TRBV5-1,NA,TRBJ2-7,CASRTASLATYEQYF
TRBV28,few,TRBJ1-2,CASRKPRLDRDYGYTF
TRBV5-1,NA,TRBJ2-3,CASSQGLAASDTQYF
TRBV6-5,few,TRBJ1-2,CASSYRSKEYGYTF
TRBV4-2,NA,TRBJ1-4,CASSQGGGVEKLFF
TRBV7-8,NA,TRBJ1-2,CASSLVPGASTYSNYGYTF
TRBV5-4,NA,TRBJ2-2,CASSQQTGSKFGELFF
TRBV7-3,NA,TRBJ2-1,CASSLTAGGPENNEQFF
TRBV5-1,NA,TRBJ1-4,CASSPGDREATNEKLFF
TRBV18,once,TRBJ1-1,CASSWSITEAFF
TRBV2,NA,TRBJ2-7,CASSSPDRTYEQYF
TRBV28,once,TRBJ2-3,CASSLWGTGAGDTQYF
TRBV28,NA,TRBJ1-2,CASSLQAYGYTF
TRBV6-1,NA,TRBJ2-1,CASSERSGTDEQFF
TRBV19,NA,TRBJ1-1,CASTETPGSGNTEAFF
TRBV2,few,TRBJ1-2,CASNFQSTGYGYTF
TRBV5-1,NA,TRBJ2-2,CASSAGPGRELFF
TRBV2,NA,TRBJ2-1,CASTGGTGGMKQFF
TRBV7-2,NA,TRBJ1-3,CATAAGTSGNTIYF
TRBV20-1,few,TRBJ1-6,CSPGGGTALHF
TRBV18,NA,TRBJ1-5,CASSPTGGGQPQHF
TRBV10-3,NA,TRBJ1-1,CAISHGTGLNTEAFF
TRBV6-2/TRBV6-3,NA,TRBJ2-7,CASSWRVTYEQYF
TRBV5-4,NA,TRBJ1-1,CASSFEGPGEAFF
TRBV15,NA,TRBJ1-5,CATSRDRGSNQPQHF
TRBV5-1,once,TRBJ1-3,CASSLNGDSGNTIYF
TRBV7-9,NA,TRBJ2-7,CASSFGWDMIPEQYF
TRBV3-1/TRBV3-2,once,TRBJ2-1,CASSQDLDSIYNEQFF
TRBV19,NA,TRBJ1-5,CASSLGYYSNQPQHF
TRBV5-1,NA,TRBJ2-7,CASSIRNQEAEQYF
TRBV9,NA,TRBJ1-2,CASSVPRDPSGLTNYGYTF
TRBV5-1,once,TRBJ1-4,CASSLASNARGSEKLFF
TRBV7-3,once,TRBJ1-5,CASSLIPGQPQHF
TRBV5-5,NA,TRBJ1-6,CASSLDGGTPLHF
TRBV3-1/TRBV3-2,NA,TRBJ2-2,CASSQRGGARAGELFF
TRBV6-2/TRBV6-3,NA,TRBJ2-7,CASSSPYEQYF
TRBV27,NA,TRBJ2-1,CASSLRQGPYNEQFF
TRBV5-4,few,TRBJ2-7,CASSLDTTYEQYF
TRBV5-5,NA,TRBJ1-1,CASSLDLRNTEAFF
TRBV3-1/TRBV3-2,NA,TRBJ2-7,CASSQELLAGVYEQYF
TRBV6-5,NA,TRBJ1-3,CASSYSTRSGNTIYF
TRBV27,NA,TRBJ2-2,CASSLGASQTGLLYTGELFF
TRBV9,NA,TRBJ1-4,CASSRDSVNEKLFF
TRBV27,NA,TRBJ1-2,CASSPGRGNYGYTF
TRBV5-1,NA,TRBJ2-3,CASSPPGGPGDTQYF
TRBV2,NA,TRBJ1-2,CASSEDLRSIF
TRBV7-9,NA,TRBJ2-6,CASSRRRGGASGANVLTF
TRBV9,NA,TRBJ1-4,CASSERDEKLFF
TRBV9,once,TRBJ2-2,CASSVGLAGSSNTGELFF
TRBV9,many,TRBJ2-7,CASSAGGTSSHEQYF
TRBV24-1,NA,TRBJ1-1,CALTGELGNTEAFF